This entry features one T cell receptor (beta chain) sequence. Extracted from the samples, RNA was reverse transcribed into cDNA to serve as the sequencing template. Sequencing was performed with immunoSEQ multiplex PCR; in TCRdb, only in-frame clones are kept and a portion is missing. The sample yields 110,000 to 150,000 clones, approximately 86% seen once. The data derive from a study of CD8+ T cells in alopecia areata. The germline gives CDR1 SGHRS, CDR2 YFSETQ. The CDR3 is 15 amino acids. Trimming cost V 4 bases and J 5 bases; bases outside gene matches: 9. Treatment indicated: oral pan-JAK inhibitor, 5-10 mg twice daily.

The material sequenced was CD8+ T cells sorted from blood, taken at week 4, from a patient treated with tofacitinib. The TCR was taken from a human donor with alopecia areata. This chain links TRBV5-1 with TRBJ1-1; 9 positions match TRBD1. The CDR3 spells CASSGGQGRKTEAFF. CDR3 in DNA: TGCGCCAGCAGCGGGGGACAGGGCAGAAAAACTGAAGCTTTCTTT.